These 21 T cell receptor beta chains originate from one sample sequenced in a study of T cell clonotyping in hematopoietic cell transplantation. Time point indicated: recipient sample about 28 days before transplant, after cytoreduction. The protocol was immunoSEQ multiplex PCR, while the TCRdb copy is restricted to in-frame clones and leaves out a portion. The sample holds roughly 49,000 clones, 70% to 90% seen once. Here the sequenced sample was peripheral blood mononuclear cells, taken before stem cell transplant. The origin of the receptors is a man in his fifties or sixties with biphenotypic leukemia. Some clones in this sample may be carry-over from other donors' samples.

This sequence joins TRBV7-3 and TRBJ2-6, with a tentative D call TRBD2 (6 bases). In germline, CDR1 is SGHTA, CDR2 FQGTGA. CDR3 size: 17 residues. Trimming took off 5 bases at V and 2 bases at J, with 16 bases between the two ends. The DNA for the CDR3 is TGTGCCAGCAGCGAGGGACTCTGGGGACCTGGGGCCAACGTCCTGACTTTC. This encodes CASSEGLWGPGANVLTF.

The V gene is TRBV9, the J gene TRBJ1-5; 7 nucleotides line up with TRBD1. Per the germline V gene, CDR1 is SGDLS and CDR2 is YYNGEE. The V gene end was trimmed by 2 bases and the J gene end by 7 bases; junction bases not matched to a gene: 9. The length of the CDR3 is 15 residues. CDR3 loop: CASSVTGERGQPQHF. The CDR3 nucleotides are TGTGCCAGCAGCGTCACAGGGGAACGGGGGCAGCCCCAGCATTTT.

The CDR3 bases are TGTGCCAGCAGCAACTGGGACACGGGTGTTACCGGGGAGCTGTTTTTT. This translates into CASSNWDTGVTGELFF. The V and J genes are TRBV11-2 and TRBJ2-2, with D possibly being TRBD1 (6 bases). The V and J ends lost 5 bases and 5 bases respectively, with 18 bases between them. CDR3 length: 16 residues. The germline CDR1 and CDR2 sequences are SGHAT and FQNNGV.

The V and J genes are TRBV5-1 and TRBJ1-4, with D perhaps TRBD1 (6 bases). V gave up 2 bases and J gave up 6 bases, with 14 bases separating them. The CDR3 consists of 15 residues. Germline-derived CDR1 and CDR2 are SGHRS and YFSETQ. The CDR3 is CASSFQTGADEKLFF. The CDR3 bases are TGCGCCAGCAGCTTCCAAACGGGGGCGGATGAAAAACTGTTTTTT.

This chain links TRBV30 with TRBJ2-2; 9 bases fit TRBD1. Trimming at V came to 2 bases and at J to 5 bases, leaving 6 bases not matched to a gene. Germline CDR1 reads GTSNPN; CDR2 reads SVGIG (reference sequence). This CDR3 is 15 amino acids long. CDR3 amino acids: CAWSQQGAPTGELFF. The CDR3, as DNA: TGTGCCTGGAGTCAACAGGGGGCGCCGACCGGGGAGCTGTTTTTT. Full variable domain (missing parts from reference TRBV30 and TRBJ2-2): SQTIHQWPATLVQPVGSPLSLECTVEGTSNPNLYWYRQAAGRGLQLLFYSVGIGQISSEVPQNLSASRPQDRQFILSSKKLLLSDSGFYLCAWSQQGAPTGELFFGEGSRLTVL.

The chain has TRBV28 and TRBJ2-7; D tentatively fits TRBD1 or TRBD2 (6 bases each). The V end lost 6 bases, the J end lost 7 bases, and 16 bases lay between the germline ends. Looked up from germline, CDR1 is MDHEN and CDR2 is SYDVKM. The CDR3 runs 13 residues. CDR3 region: CASSIGGTWEQYF. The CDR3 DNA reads TGTGCCAGCAGCATTGGGGGGACATGGGAGCAGTACTTC.

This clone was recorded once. CDR3 amino acids: CASSRVLGITIQETQYF. CDR3 DNA: TGCGCCAGCTCGCGGGTCCTCGGGATAACGATCCAAGAGACCCAGTACTTC. The chain couples TRBV5-1 to TRBJ2-5, with D possibly being TRBD2 (5 bases). V shed 7 bases and J shed 1 base, with 23 bases lying between them. The CDR3 has 17 residues. Germline V gene data show CDR1 as SGHRS and CDR2 as YFSETQ.

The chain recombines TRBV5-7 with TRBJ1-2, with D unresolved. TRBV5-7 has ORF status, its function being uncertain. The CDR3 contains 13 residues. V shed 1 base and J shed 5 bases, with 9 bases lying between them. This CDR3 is CASSLRAKYGYTF. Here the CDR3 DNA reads TGTGCCAGCAGCTTGCGGGCAAAGTATGGCTACACCTTC.

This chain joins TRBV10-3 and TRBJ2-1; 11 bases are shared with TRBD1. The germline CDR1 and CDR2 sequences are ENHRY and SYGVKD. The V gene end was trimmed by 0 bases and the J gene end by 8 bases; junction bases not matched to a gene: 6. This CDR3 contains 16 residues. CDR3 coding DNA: TGTGCCATCAGTGAGTCCTTTGGACAGGGGGCTCATGAGCAGTTCTTC. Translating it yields CAISESFGQGAHEQFF.

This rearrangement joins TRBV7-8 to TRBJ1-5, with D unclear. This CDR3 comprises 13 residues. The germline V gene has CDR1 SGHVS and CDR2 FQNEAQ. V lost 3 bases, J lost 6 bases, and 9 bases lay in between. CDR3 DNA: TGTGCCAGCAGCTTTTTCCTTGCTCAGCCCCAGCATTTT. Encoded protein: CASSFFLAQPQHF.

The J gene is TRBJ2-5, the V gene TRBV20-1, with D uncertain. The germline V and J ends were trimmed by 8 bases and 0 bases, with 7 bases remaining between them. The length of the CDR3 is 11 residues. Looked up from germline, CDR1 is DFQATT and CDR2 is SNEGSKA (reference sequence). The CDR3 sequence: CSFLHQETQYF. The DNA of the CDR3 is TGCAGTTTTTTACACCAAGAGACCCAGTACTTC.

This CDR3 is CASSSRDEQYF. CDR3 nucleotides: TGTGCCAGCAGTTCGAGGGATGAGCAGTACTTC. The chain uses TRBV7-2 and TRBJ2-7, with D possibly matching TRBD2 (5 bases). The CDR3 spans 11 residues. The germline V and J ends were trimmed by 6 bases and 7 bases, with 10 bases remaining between them. In germline, CDR1 is SGHTA, CDR2 FQGNSA.

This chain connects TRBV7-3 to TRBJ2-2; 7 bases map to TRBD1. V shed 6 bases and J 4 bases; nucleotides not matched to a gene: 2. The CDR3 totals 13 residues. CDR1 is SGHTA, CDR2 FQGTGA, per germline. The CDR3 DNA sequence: TGTGCCAGCAGTGCAGGGGGCACCGGGGAGCTGTTTTTT. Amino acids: CASSAGGTGELFF.

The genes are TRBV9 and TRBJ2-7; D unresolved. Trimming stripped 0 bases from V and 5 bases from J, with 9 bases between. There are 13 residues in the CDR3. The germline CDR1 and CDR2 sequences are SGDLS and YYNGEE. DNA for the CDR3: TGTGCCAGCAGCGTAGACGACGGCAACGAGCAGTACTTC. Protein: CASSVDDGNEQYF.

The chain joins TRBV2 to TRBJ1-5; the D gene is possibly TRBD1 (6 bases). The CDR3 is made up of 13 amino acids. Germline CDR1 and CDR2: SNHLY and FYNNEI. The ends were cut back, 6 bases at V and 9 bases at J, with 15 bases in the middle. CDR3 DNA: TGTGCCAGCAGACGGACAGATTTTCGGCCCCAGCATTTT. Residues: CASRRTDFRPQHF.

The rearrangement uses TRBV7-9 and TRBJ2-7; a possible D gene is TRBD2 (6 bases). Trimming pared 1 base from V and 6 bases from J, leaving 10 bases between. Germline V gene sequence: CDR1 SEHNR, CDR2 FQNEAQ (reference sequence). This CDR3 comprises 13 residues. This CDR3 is CASSLGQGGEQYF. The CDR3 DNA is TGTGCCAGCAGCTTAGGGCAGGGAGGCGAGCAGTACTTC. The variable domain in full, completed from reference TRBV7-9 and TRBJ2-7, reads DTGVSQNPRHKITKRGQNVTFRCDPISEHNRLYWYRQTLGQGPEFLTYFQNEAQLEKSRLLSDRFSAERPKGSFSTLEIQRTEQGDSAMYLCASSLGQGGEQYFGPGTRLTVT.

This CDR3 reads CASSQGPDNEQFF. As DNA, the CDR3 is TGTGCCAGCAGCCAGGGCCCTGACAATGAGCAGTTCTTC. V gene TRBV9 combines with J gene TRBJ2-1; D may be TRBD1 (5 bases). Germline V CDR1 and CDR2: SGDLS, YYNGEE. With 4 bases removed from V and 5 bases from J, the gap between germline ends came to 10 bases. The CDR3 has 13 residues. Combining the CDR3 with reference TRBV9 and TRBJ2-1 gives the whole variable domain DSGVTQTPKHLITATGQRVTLRCSPRSGDLSVYWYQQSLDQGLQFLIQYYNGEERAKGNILERFSAQQFPDLHSELNLSSLELGDSALYFCASSQGPDNEQFFGPGTRLTVL.

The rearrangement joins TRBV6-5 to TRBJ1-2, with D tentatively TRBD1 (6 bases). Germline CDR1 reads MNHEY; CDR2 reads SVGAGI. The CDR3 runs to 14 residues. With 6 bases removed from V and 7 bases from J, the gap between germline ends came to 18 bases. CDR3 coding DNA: TGTGCCAGCAGGAGGGGGACTGGGGGGTTTGGCTACACCTTC. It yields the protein CASRRGTGGFGYTF.

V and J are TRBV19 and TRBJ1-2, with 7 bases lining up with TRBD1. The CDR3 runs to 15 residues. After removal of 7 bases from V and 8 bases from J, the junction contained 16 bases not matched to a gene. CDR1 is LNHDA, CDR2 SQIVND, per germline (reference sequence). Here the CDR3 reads CASTKTSDRDRGYTF. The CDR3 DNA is TGTGCCAGTACTAAGACCAGCGACAGGGATAGGGGCTACACCTTC.

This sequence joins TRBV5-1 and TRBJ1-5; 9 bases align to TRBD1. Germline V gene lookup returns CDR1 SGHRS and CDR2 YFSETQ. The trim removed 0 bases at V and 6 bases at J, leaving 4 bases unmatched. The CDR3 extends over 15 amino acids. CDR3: CASSLGQGDGQPQHF. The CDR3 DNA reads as TGCGCCAGCAGCTTGGGACAGGGGGACGGTCAGCCCCAGCATTTT.

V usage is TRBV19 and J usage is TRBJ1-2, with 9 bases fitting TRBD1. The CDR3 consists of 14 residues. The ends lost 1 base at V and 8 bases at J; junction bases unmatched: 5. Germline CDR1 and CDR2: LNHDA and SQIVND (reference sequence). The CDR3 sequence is CASSIVGQGLGYTF. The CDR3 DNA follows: TGTGCCAGTAGTATAGTGGGACAGGGCCTCGGCTACACCTTC.